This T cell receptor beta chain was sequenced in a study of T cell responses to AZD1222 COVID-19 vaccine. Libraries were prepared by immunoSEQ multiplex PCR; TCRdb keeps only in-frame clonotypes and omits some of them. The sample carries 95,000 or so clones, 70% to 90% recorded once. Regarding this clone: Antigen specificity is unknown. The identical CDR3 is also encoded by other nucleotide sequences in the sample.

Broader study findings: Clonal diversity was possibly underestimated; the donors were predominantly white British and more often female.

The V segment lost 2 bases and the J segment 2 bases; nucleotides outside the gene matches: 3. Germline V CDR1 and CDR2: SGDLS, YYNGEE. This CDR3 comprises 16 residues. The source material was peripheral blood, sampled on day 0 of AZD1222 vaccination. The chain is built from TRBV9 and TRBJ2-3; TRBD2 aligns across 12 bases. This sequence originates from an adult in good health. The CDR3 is CASSVSSGGATDTQYF. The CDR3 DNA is TGTGCCAGCAGCGTCTCTAGCGGGGGGGCCACAGATACGCAGTATTTT.